One TCR beta chain is described in this entry. The target antigen is unknown. Given the absence of the conserved phenylalanine or tryptophan at the CDR3 end, a read error is likely. A modified ARM-PCR protocol with three rounds of nested PCR amplified TCRbeta. TCRdb used MiXCR to reprocess the multiplex PCR reads, holding one entry per CDR3 protein. Altogether 100,000 to 150,000 distinct CDR3 sequences are present, about 66% being singletons, with the ten largest covering 9.5% to 15%. The CDR3 sequence is 15 residues long. Trimming cost V 6 bases and J 5 bases; bases outside gene matches: 9. The record originates from a study of tumor and adjacent non-tumor tissue in lung cancer. Whole-study context: There were 11 to 12 adenocarcinoma, 2 squamous cell carcinoma and 1 small cell lung cancer cases. Some 3.9 million productive TCRbeta reads were obtained per sample on average.

No cell sorting was done before RNA was extracted from the tissue. Between August and November 2014, newly diagnosed, chemotherapy-naive lung cancer patients underwent thoracic surgery in China. Overall study results and limits: In normal lung, the top 100 clones were significantly more dominant than in tumor.

The chain joins TRBV12-3 or TRBV12-4 to TRBJ2-5, with TRBD2 matching over 10 bases. The TCR sequence derives from a man aged 30 to 39 with non-small cell lung cancer. The sequencing input was lung tumor tissue. DNA of the CDR3: TGTGCCAGCAGCTCACAGCGGGGGGGTGACGAGACCCAGTACTAC. Its protein product is CASSSQRGGDETQYY.